A single count supports the clone carrying this T cell receptor beta chain. Its cognate antigen is unknown. This specimen belongs to a study of T cell responses to AZD1222 COVID-19 vaccine. Data came from immunoSEQ multiplex PCR; TCRdb stores just in-frame clones and leaves some out. In the table there are 70,000 to 90,000 clones, 86% of which are singletons. Trimming removed 5 bases at V and 5 bases at J, with 18 bases between. Germline assignment: CDR1 SGHTA and CDR2 FQGNSA. CDR3 size: 15 residues. The study's findings and limits: After two AZD1222 doses, spike-specific TCR breadth and depth rose versus day 0. Vaccine-associated CD4 TCRs ranged over spike, dominating at 160-218 and 743-854.

The rearrangement links TRBV7-2 to TRBJ1-2, with D perhaps matching TRBD1 (5 bases). Source: peripheral blood, taken on day 0 of AZD1222 vaccination. The sequence came from an adult in good health. CDR3 amino acids: CASSPQGTLSYGYTF. The CDR3 bases are TGTGCCAGCAGCCCCCAGGGCACCCTGAGTTATGGCTACACCTTC.